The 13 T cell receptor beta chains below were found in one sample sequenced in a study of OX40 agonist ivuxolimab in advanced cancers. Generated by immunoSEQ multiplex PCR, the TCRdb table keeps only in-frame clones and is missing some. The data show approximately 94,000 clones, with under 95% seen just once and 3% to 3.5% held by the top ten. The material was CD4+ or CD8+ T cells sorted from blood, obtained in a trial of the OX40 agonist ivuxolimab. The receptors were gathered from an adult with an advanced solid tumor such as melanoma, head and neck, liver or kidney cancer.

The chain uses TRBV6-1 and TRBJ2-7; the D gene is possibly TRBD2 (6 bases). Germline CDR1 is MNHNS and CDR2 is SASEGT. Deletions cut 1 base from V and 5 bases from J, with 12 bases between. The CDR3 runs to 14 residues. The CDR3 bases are TGTGCCAGCAGTGAAGGGCTAGCGCGCGACGAGCAGTACTTC. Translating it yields CASSEGLARDEQYF.

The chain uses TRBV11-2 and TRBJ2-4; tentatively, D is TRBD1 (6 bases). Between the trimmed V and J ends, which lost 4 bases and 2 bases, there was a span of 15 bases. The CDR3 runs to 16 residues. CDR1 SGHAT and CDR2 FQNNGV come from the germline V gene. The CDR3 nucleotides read TGTGCCAGCAGCTCTACAGGGATCGGGTCCAAAAACATTCAGTACTTC. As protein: CASSSTGIGSKNIQYF.

CDR3 sequence: CASSPRVMSLNTGELFF. CDR3 DNA sequence: TGTGCCAGCAGCCCAAGGGTAATGAGTCTTAACACCGGGGAGCTGTTTTTT. The chain recombines TRBV9 with TRBJ2-2, with D unresolved. CDR3 size: 17 residues. V lost 4 bases and J 2 bases, leaving 18 bases between the germline ends. Germline CDR1 is SGDLS and CDR2 is YYNGEE.

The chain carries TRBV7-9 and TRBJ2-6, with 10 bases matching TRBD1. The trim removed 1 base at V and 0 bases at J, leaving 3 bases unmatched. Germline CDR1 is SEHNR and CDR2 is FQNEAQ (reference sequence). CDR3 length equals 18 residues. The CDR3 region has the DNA TGTGCCAGCAGCTTAGAGACAGGGGGCTACTCTGGGGCCAACGTCCTGACTTTC. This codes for CASSLETGGYSGANVLTF.

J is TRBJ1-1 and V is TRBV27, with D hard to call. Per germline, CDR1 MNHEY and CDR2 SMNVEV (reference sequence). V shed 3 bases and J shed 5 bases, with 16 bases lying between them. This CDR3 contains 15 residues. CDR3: CASSLSGGMGTEAFF. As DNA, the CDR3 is TGTGCCAGCAGTTTGTCAGGAGGGATGGGAACTGAAGCTTTCTTT.

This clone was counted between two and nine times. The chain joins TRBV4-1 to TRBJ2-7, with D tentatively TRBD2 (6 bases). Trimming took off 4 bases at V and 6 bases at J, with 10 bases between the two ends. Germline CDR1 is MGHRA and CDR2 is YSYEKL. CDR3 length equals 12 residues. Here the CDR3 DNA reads TGCGCCAGCAGCCCCGGGGGTCCCGAGCAGTACTTC. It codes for CASSPGGPEQYF.

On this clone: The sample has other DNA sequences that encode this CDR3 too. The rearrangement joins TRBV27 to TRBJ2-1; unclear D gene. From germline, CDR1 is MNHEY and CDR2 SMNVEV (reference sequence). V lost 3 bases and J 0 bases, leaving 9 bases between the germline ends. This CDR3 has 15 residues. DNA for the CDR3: TGTGCCAGCAGTTTGCGGCTCAGCTCCTACAATGAGCAGTTCTTC. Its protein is CASSLRLSSYNEQFF.

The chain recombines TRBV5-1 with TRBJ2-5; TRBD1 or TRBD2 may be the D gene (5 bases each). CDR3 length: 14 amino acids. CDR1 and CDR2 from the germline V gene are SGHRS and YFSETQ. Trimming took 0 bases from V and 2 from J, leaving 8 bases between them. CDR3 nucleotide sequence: TGCGCCAGCAGCTTGGCCGGGGCACAAGAGACCCAGTACTTC. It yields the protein CASSLAGAQETQYF.

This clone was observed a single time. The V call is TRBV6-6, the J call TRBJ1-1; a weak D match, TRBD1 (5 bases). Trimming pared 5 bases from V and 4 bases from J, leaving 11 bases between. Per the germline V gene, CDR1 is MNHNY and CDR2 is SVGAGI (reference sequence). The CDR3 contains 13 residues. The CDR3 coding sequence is TGTGCCAGCAGTCCAGGGACTACCACTGAAGCTTTCTTT. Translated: CASSPGTTTEAFF.

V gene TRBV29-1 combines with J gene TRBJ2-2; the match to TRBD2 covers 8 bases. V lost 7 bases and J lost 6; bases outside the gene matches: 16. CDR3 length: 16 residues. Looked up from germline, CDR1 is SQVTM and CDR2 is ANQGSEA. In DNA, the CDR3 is TGCAGCGCCCATGGGGGAGCGGGAGATCGGGCCGGGGAGCTGTTTTTT. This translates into CSAHGGAGDRAGELFF.

The CDR3 DNA sequence: TGTGCCAGCACTGGCGGAAACACCATATATTTT. It translates to CASTGGNTIYF. The gene calls are TRBV2 and TRBJ1-3; the D is unclear. CDR1 is SNHLY and CDR2 is FYNNEI in the germline V gene. This CDR3 comprises 11 residues. The ends were cut back, 7 bases at V and 4 bases at J, with 5 bases in the middle.

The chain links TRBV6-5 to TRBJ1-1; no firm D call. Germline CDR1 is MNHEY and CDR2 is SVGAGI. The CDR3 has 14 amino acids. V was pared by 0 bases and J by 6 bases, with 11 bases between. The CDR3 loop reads CASSYSMGRPEAFF. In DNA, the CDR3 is TGTGCCAGCAGTTACTCCATGGGGAGGCCTGAAGCTTTCTTT.

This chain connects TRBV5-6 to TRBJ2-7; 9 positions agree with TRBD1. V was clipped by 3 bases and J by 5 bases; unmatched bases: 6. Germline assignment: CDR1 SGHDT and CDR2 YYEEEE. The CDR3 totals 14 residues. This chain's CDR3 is CASSWGTGIHEQYF. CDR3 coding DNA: TGTGCCAGCAGCTGGGGGACAGGGATCCACGAGCAGTACTTC.